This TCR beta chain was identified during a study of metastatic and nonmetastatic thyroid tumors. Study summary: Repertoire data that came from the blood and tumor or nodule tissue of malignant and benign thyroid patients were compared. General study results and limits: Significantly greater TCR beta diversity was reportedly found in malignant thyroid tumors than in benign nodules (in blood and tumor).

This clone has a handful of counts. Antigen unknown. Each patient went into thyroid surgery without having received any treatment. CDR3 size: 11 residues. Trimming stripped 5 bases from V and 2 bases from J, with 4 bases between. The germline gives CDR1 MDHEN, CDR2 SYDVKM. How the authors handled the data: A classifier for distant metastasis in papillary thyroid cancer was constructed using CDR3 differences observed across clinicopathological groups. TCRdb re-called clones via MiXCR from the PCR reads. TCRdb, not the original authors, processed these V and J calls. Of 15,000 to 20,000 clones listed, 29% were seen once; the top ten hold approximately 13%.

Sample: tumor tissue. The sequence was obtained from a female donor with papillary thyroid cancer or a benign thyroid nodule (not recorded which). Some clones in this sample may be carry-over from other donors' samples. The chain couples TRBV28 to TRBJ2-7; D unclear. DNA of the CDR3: TGTGCCAGCAGTCACCCCTACGAGCAGTACTTC. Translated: CASSHPYEQYF.